This TCR beta chain was observed in a study of OX40 agonist ivuxolimab in advanced cancers. This clone was seen just once. Clones were read by immunoSEQ multiplex PCR, and TCRdb kept only the in-frame ones, dropping some. Of approximately 19,000 clones listed, 90% were seen once; the top ten hold roughly 50%. The origin of this receptor is an adult with an advanced solid tumor such as melanoma, head and neck, liver or kidney cancer. Here the sequenced sample was CD4+ or CD8+ T cells sorted from blood, taken in a trial of the OX40 agonist ivuxolimab.

In DNA, the CDR3 is TGTGCCAGCAGCGGCCTAGCGGATAATCCAACTGATACGCAGTATTTT. Protein sequence: CASSGLADNPTDTQYF. V is TRBV9 and J is TRBJ2-3; 7 bases align to TRBD2. V shed 3 bases, J shed 6 bases, and the junction held 13 bases outside the gene matches. Germline V gene lookup returns CDR1 SGDLS and CDR2 YYNGEE. The CDR3 extends over 16 amino acids.